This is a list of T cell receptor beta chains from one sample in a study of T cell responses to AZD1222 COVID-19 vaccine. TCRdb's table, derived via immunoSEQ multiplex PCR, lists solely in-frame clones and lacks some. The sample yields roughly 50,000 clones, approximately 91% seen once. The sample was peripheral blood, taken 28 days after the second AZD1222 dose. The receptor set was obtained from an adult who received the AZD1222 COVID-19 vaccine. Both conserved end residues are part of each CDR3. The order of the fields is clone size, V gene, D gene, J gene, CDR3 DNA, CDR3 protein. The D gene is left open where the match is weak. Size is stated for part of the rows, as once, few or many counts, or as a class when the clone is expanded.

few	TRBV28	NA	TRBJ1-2	TGTGCCAGCAGTTCCGGTGGGGAGGGCTATGGCTACACCTTC	CASSSGGEGYGYTF
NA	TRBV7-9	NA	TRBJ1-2	TGTGCCAGCAGCCGGGTAAGCGAAGTCTATGGCTACACCTTC	CASSRVSEVYGYTF
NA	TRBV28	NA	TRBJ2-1	TGTGCCAGCAGTTCGATCGGCCAGGTCAATGAGCAGTTCTTC	CASSSIGQVNEQFF
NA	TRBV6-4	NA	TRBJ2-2	TGTGCCAGCAGCCCCTCGGACACCGGGGAGCTGTTTTTT	CASSPSDTGELFF
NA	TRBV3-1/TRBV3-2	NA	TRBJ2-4	TGTGCCAGCAGCCAAGATGGGTTCAACATTCAGTACTTC	CASSQDGFNIQYF
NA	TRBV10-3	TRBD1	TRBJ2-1	TGTGCCATCAGTGAGAGAGAACATGCAGGGGGTAATGAGCAGTTCTTC	CAISEREHAGGNEQFF
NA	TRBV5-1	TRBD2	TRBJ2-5	TGCGCCAGCAAGCGGGGGGATTATTCGGAGACCCAGTACTTC	CASKRGDYSETQYF
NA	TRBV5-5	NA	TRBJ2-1	TGTGCCAGCAGCTCACTGGGTAGGCGGATCAATGAGCAGTTCTTC	CASSSLGRRINEQFF
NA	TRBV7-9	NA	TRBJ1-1	TGTGCCAGCAGCTTAGCGGACGGAGCCCTGCCGACTGAAGCTTTCTTT	CASSLADGALPTEAFF
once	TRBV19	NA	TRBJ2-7	TGTGCCAGTAGTATAGCGGAGGGAGCGTACGAGCAGTACTTC	CASSIAEGAYEQYF
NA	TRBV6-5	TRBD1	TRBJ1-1	TGTGCCAGCAGCGAGACAGGGGAAGGCACTGAAGCTTTCTTT	CASSETGEGTEAFF
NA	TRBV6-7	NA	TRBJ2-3	TGTGCCAGCAGTTACTTGCCTAGCGACTTTGGGGATACGCAGTATTTT	CASSYLPSDFGDTQYF
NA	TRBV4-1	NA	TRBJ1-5	TGCGCCAGCAGCCAAGGGCCGGGCATTGGGCCCCAGCATTTT	CASSQGPGIGPQHF
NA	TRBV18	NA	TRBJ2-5	TGTGCCAGCTCACCGGAAGAGACCCAGTACTTC	CASSPEETQYF
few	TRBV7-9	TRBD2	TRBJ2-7	TGTGCCAGCAGCGTCAGGTTAGCGGGACACTCCGAGCAGTACTTC	CASSVRLAGHSEQYF
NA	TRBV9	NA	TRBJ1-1	TGTGCCAGCAGCGTATTCTTGAACACTGAAGCTTTCTTT	CASSVFLNTEAFF
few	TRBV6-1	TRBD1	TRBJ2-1	TGTGCCAGCAGTGAAGCTACAGGGGGCGTGGATGAGCAGTTCTTC	CASSEATGGVDEQFF
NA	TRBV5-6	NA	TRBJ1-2	TGTGCCAGCAGCTTTAACGTAATTAACTATGGCTACACCTTC	CASSFNVINYGYTF
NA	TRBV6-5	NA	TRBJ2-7	TGTGCCGTTCAGGTAGGGATTACCTACGAGCAGTACTTC	CAVQVGITYEQYF